The rows below give T cell receptor beta chains drawn from one sample of a study of cytomegalovirus exposure and HLA in healthy donors. Libraries were prepared by immunoSEQ multiplex PCR; TCRdb keeps only in-frame clonotypes and omits some of them. The sample lists over 70,000 clones; roughly 70% were seen once. Sequenced sample: PBMCs. These receptors all stem from a woman aged 50 to 60 in good health and CMV-seropositive. Each CDR3 is given with its conserved first and last residue. The D gene is left open where the match is weak. Clone size is not always given. Where it is, it says once, few, many or a class for expanded clones.

clone_size	v_call	d_call	j_call	cdr3_aa	cdr3_nt
NA	TRBV7-9	NA	TRBJ1-4	CASSSLGRPGANEKLFF	TGTGCCAGCAGCTCTCTGGGGAGACCGGGGGCTAATGAAAAACTGTTTTTT
few	TRBV7-2	NA	TRBJ2-7	CASSPGASASYEQYF	TGTGCCAGCAGCCCTGGGGCCAGTGCTTCCTACGAGCAGTACTTC
NA	TRBV6-5	TRBD2	TRBJ2-1	CASSYGTSGYNEQFF	TGTGCCAGCAGTTACGGGACTAGCGGGTACAATGAGCAGTTCTTC
NA	TRBV5-1	TRBD1	TRBJ1-2	CASSPAGTGGLNYGYTF	TGCGCCAGCAGCCCGGCTGGGACAGGGGGCCTAAACTATGGCTACACCTTC
once	TRBV7-8	TRBD1	TRBJ2-5	CASSHLEKRGQETRYF	TGTGCCAGCAGCCACTTGGAAAAAAGGGGGCAAGAGACCCGGTACTTC
NA	TRBV6-5	TRBD1	TRBJ2-3	CASSYGQETDTQYF	TGTGCCAGCAGTTACGGACAGGAGACAGATACGCAGTATTTT
once	TRBV7-2	NA	TRBJ2-3	CASSLGGPTDTQYF	TGTGCCAGCAGCTTAGGAGGCCCCACAGATACGCAGTATTTT
NA	TRBV5-1	TRBD2	TRBJ2-1	CASSLAGTSGMGSYNEQFF	TGCGCCAGCAGCTTGGCAGGGACTAGCGGGATGGGCTCCTACAATGAGCAGTTCTTC
few	TRBV7-9	TRBD1	TRBJ2-7	CASSSSDRGPSSYEQYF	TGTGCCAGCAGCTCTTCAGACAGGGGTCCTAGCTCCTACGAGCAGTACTTC
NA	TRBV29-1	NA	TRBJ2-1	CSGTESYNEQFF	TGCAGCGGTACGGAGTCCTACAATGAGCAGTTCTTC
NA	TRBV5-1	NA	TRBJ2-2	CASSLTTGGTGELFF	TGCGCCAGCAGCCTTACCACCGGAGGCACCGGGGAGCTGTTTTTT
NA	TRBV27	NA	TRBJ1-4	CASSPLPGATNEKLFF	TGTGCCAGCAGTCCCCTCCCCGGGGCAACTAATGAAAAACTGTTTTTT
NA	TRBV29-1	NA	TRBJ2-5	CSVEDRQQRRGFETQYF	TGCAGCGTTGAAGATCGCCAGCAACGGAGGGGTTTCGAGACCCAGTACTTC
NA	TRBV2	NA	TRBJ2-2	CASRSGRSTGELFF	TGTGCCAGCAGATCAGGAAGATCAACCGGGGAGCTGTTTTTT
NA	TRBV4-3	NA	TRBJ2-4	CASSQSTTGEVDIQYF	TGCGCCAGCAGCCAATCCACCACAGGGGAGGTTGACATTCAGTACTTC
NA	TRBV4-3	NA	TRBJ1-1	CASSQSRGGTEAFF	TGCGCCAGCAGCCAATCTAGGGGGGGCACTGAAGCTTTCTTT
NA	TRBV15	NA	TRBJ1-5	CATSRAAGNQPQHF	TGTGCCACCAGCAGAGCCGCGGGTAATCAGCCCCAGCATTTT
NA	TRBV7-2	NA	TRBJ2-7	CASSLGAGAYEQYF	TGTGCCAGCAGCTTAGGAGCAGGGGCGTACGAGCAGTACTTC
once	TRBV7-3	TRBD2	TRBJ2-3	CASSLTSGDRGAQYF	TGTGCCAGCAGCTTGACTAGCGGGGACCGGGGGGCGCAGTATTTT
few	TRBV4-1	TRBD2	TRBJ2-1	CASSRYLPGLAGARSYNEQFF	TGCGCCAGCAGCCGATACCTACCGGGACTAGCGGGAGCGAGGTCCTACAATGAGCAGTTCTTC
NA	TRBV7-3	TRBD2	TRBJ2-3	CASSLFGTSGRTDTQYF	TGTGCCAGCAGCTTATTTGGGACTAGCGGGAGGACAGATACGCAGTATTTT
NA	TRBV6-4	TRBD2	TRBJ2-1	CASSNLAGVNEQFF	TGTGCCAGCAGTAACCTAGCGGGGGTGAATGAGCAGTTCTTC
few	TRBV11-2	TRBD1	TRBJ1-1	CASSLTGFYRGSTEAFF	TGTGCCAGCAGCTTAACGGGTTTCTACAGGGGGAGCACTGAAGCTTTCTTT
NA	TRBV2	NA	TRBJ2-5	CASHPRWPAGETQYF	TGTGCCAGCCATCCCCGGTGGCCGGCGGGAGAGACCCAGTACTTC
NA	TRBV6-1	NA	TRBJ1-4	CASSGYRDLKEKLFF	TGTGCCAGCAGCGGTTACCGGGACTTGAAGGAAAAACTGTTTTTT
NA	TRBV7-2	TRBD1	TRBJ1-2	CASSPTGQGGNGYTF	TGTGCCAGCAGCCCCACGGGACAGGGTGGTAATGGCTACACCTTC
NA	TRBV4-1	NA	TRBJ1-1	CASSQAGGQNTEAFF	TGTGCCAGCAGCCAAGCGGGTGGTCAGAACACTGAAGCTTTCTTT
few	TRBV29-1	TRBD2	TRBJ2-5	CSVELAGEHETQYF	TGCAGCGTTGAACTAGCGGGAGAGCACGAGACCCAGTACTTC
NA	TRBV7-2	NA	TRBJ2-7	CASSLGQGGTYEQYF	TGTGCCAGCAGCTTAGGACAGGGAGGAACCTACGAGCAGTACTTC
NA	TRBV2	TRBD1	TRBJ1-2	CASSGTGTRHNGYTF	TGTGCCAGCAGTGGGACAGGGACACGGCATAATGGCTACACCTTC
NA	TRBV7-9	TRBD1	TRBJ1-4	CASSGWSAGGASRNEKLFF	TGTGCCAGCAGCGGCTGGTCGGCAGGGGGCGCTAGTAGGAATGAAAAACTGTTTTTT
once	TRBV9	TRBD1	TRBJ1-5	CASSVASGGPQHF	TGTGCCAGCAGCGTAGCATCAGGGGGGCCCCAGCATTTT
NA	TRBV7-2	TRBD1	TRBJ2-5	CASSLSPGTGLAETQYF	TGTGCCAGCAGCTTATCACCCGGGACAGGGCTAGCAGAGACCCAGTACTTC
NA	TRBV11-2	NA	TRBJ2-1	CASSFVRGDYNEQFF	TGTGCCAGCAGCTTCGTCAGGGGCGATTACAATGAGCAGTTCTTC
NA	TRBV15	TRBD1	TRBJ1-2	CATSRDRGTGSGYTF	TGTGCCACCAGCAGAGATCGGGGGACAGGGAGCGGCTACACCTTC
NA	TRBV2	NA	TRBJ2-6	CASSDARSGANVLTF	TGTGCCAGCAGTGATGCCAGGTCTGGGGCCAACGTCCTGACTTTC
NA	TRBV6-6	TRBD2	TRBJ2-7	CASSSGLAITYEQYF	TGTGCCAGCAGTTCAGGACTAGCGATCACCTACGAGCAGTACTTC
NA	TRBV5-1	NA	TRBJ1-5	CASSLAPGAPNQPQHF	TGCGCCAGCAGCTTGGCCCCTGGGGCCCCAAATCAGCCCCAGCATTTT
NA	TRBV4-2	TRBD2	TRBJ2-7	CASSQGTSASSYEQYF	TGTGCCAGCAGCCAAGGGACTAGCGCAAGCTCCTACGAGCAGTACTTC
NA	TRBV6-1	TRBD2	TRBJ2-1	CASSEQAGGPGEQFF	TGTGCCAGCAGTGAACAAGCGGGGGGGCCAGGTGAGCAGTTCTTC
NA	TRBV7-2	NA	TRBJ1-4	CASSQFSDSREKLFF	TGTGCCAGCAGCCAATTCTCCGACAGTAGGGAAAAACTGTTTTTT
NA	TRBV27	TRBD2	TRBJ2-2	CASSPGLVTYAGELFF	TGTGCCAGCAGTCCCGGACTAGTCACATACGCCGGGGAGCTGTTTTTT
NA	TRBV10-3	NA	TRBJ1-4	CAIGQEGEKLFF	TGTGCCATCGGTCAGGAGGGTGAAAAACTGTTTTTT
NA	TRBV19	TRBD1	TRBJ1-1	CASRRDRESEAFF	TGTGCCAGTAGGAGAGACAGGGAATCTGAAGCTTTCTTT
NA	TRBV5-5	NA	TRBJ2-4	CASSFASDQPVSIQYF	TGTGCCAGCAGCTTCGCTAGCGACCAACCCGTAAGCATTCAGTACTTC
NA	TRBV4-1	TRBD2	TRBJ2-7	CASSSRNSGRYEQYF	TGCGCCAGCAGCTCAAGGAACAGCGGGAGGTACGAGCAGTACTTC